This is a list of T cell receptor beta chains from one sample in a study of blood T cells in healthy people across ages. Via MiXCR, TCRdb re-called the 5' RACE reads, giving one row per CDR3 protein. The sample yields 650,000 to 1,000,000 distinct CDR3 sequences, less than 60% seen once. The material sequenced was blood. The source of these receptors is a man aged 80 or over in good health. CDR3s include the opening cysteine and the closing phenylalanine or tryptophan. D genes are given only for firm matches. Some rows mark clone size as missing; the rest say once, few, many or name a class of expanded clone.

once,TRBV4-2,TRBD2,TRBJ2-5,CVSSRWTSGSQETQYF,TGTGTCAGCAGCAGATGGACTAGCGGGAGCCAAGAGACCCAGTACTTC
NA,TRBV7-3,NA,TRBJ2-1,CASSPGVARYNEQFF,TGTGCCAGCAGCCCGGGGGTAGCGCGCTACAATGAGCAGTTCTTC
NA,TRBV2,TRBD1,TRBJ2-7,CASSDPGQASSYEQYF,TGTGCCAGCAGCGACCCGGGACAGGCAAGCTCCTACGAGCAGTACTTC
NA,TRBV7-8,TRBD2,TRBJ2-7,CASSLARGGSGREQYF,TGTGCCAGCAGCTTAGCGCGGGGTGGTAGCGGGAGAGAGCAGTACTTC
NA,TRBV6-2/TRBV6-3,NA,TRBJ2-1,CATYELTVSNEQFF,TGTGCAACGTACGAGTTAACAGTGTCAAATGAGCAGTTCTTC
NA,TRBV20-1,NA,TRBJ2-3,CSAPTGGGQYF,TGCAGTGCGCCGACAGGTGGTGGGCAGTATTTT
few,TRBV12-3/TRBV12-4,NA,TRBJ2-3,CASSPTKGVLTDTQYF,TGTGCCAGCAGTCCCACCAAAGGAGTCCTCACAGATACGCAGTATTTT
few,TRBV7-9,NA,TRBJ1-1,CASSLVQMNTEAFF,TGTGCCAGCAGCTTAGTACAGATGAACACTGAAGCTTTCTTT
many,TRBV29-1,NA,TRBJ2-3,CSVEASRDTQYF,TGCAGCGTTGAAGCTAGCCGAGATACGCAGTATTTT
NA,TRBV7-2,NA,TRBJ2-1,CASSLGWQETQFF,TGCGCCAGCAGCTTAGGCTGGCAAGAGACCCAGTTCTTC
NA,TRBV7-2,TRBD2,TRBJ2-7,CASSLVTSLDYNEQYF,TGTGCCAGCAGCTTAGTGACTAGCCTTGACTACAATGAGCAGTACTTC
many,TRBV7-9,NA,TRBJ2-3,CASSLLETDTQYF,TGTGCCAGCAGCTTACTCGAGACAGATACGCAGTATTTT
few,TRBV7-2,NA,TRBJ2-2,CASSLANGGELFF,TGTGCCAGCAGCTTGGCTAACGGCGGGGAGCTGTTTTTT
NA,TRBV4-2,NA,TRBJ2-7,CASSQELVPPEQYF,TGTGCCAGCAGCCAAGAACTAGTCCCCCCCGAGCAGTACTTC
few,TRBV5-1,TRBD2,TRBJ2-3,CASSYGGLGVVPDTQYF,TGCGCCAGCAGCTACGGGGGACTAGGGGTCGTGCCAGATACGCAGTATTTT
NA,TRBV4-2,NA,TRBJ1-1,CASSQGMNTEAFF,TGTGCCAGCAGCCAAGGGATGAACACTGAAGCTTTCTTT
NA,TRBV6-4,TRBD1,TRBJ1-4,CASSVDRGSEKLFF,TGTGCCAGCAGTGTGGACAGGGGTAGTGAAAAACTGTTTTTT
few,TRBV20-1,NA,TRBJ1-1,CSARDLQGNTEAFF,TGCAGTGCTAGAGATCTTCAGGGGAACACTGAAGCTTTCTTT
NA,TRBV24-1,TRBD2,TRBJ2-1,CATSDLSGTDDYNEQFF,TGTGCCACCAGTGACCTTAGCGGGACGGACGACTACAATGAGCAGTTCTTC
few,TRBV7-2,NA,TRBJ2-3,CASSPTVRYTDTQYF,TGTGCCAGCAGCCCGACTGTTCGGTACACAGATACGCAGTATTTT
NA,TRBV3-1,NA,TRBJ2-7,CASSHGSGVHEQYF,TGTGCCAGCAGCCACGGCTCGGGAGTACACGAGCAGTACTTC
NA,TRBV7-2,TRBD2,TRBJ2-7,CASSRLAGAYEQYF,TGTGCCAGCAGTAGACTAGCGGGAGCCTACGAGCAGTACTTC
few,TRBV24-1,TRBD2,TRBJ2-1,CATSDPRAGVRNEQFF,TGTGCCACCAGTGATCCCCGAGCGGGAGTACGCAATGAGCAGTTCTTC
NA,TRBV5-1,NA,TRBJ2-3,CASSLTGESTDTQYF,TGCGCCAGCAGCTTGACGGGAGAGAGCACAGATACGCAGTATTTT
NA,TRBV3-1,NA,TRBJ2-5,CASSHHHLGETQYF,TGTGCCAGCAGCCACCACCACCTAGGGGAGACCCAGTACTTC
NA,TRBV3-1,NA,TRBJ2-7,CASSQPGHPYEQYF,TGTGCCAGCAGCCAACCGGGACACCCCTACGAGCAGTACTTC
NA,TRBV12-3/TRBV12-4,NA,TRBJ2-3,CASTKSGDTQYF,TGTGCCAGCACCAAGTCGGGAGATACGCAGTATTTT
few,TRBV29-1,NA,TRBJ2-1,CSVEDSGDEQFF,TGCAGCGTTGAAGATAGCGGTGATGAGCAGTTCTTC
NA,TRBV3-1,NA,TRBJ2-1,CASNSAGHEQFF,TGTGCCAGCAATTCGGCCGGCCATGAGCAGTTCTTC
NA,TRBV29-1,NA,TRBJ2-7,CSFSLGGLYNEQYF,TGCAGCTTCTCGTTGGGCGGCCTCTACAATGAGCAGTACTTC
few,TRBV6-2/TRBV6-3,NA,TRBJ2-7,CASSYSAGGASEQYF,TGTGCCAGCAGTTACTCGGCAGGGGGGGCCTCCGAGCAGTACTTC
many,TRBV7-2,NA,TRBJ2-1,CASSFKAGRRDEQFF,TGTGCCAGCAGCTTTAAAGCGGGTAGACGGGATGAGCAGTTCTTC
few,TRBV3-1,NA,TRBJ1-1,CASSQPQGNTEAFF,TGTGCCAGCAGCCAGCCCCAGGGGAACACTGAAGCTTTCTTT
NA,TRBV6-2/TRBV6-3,TRBD1,TRBJ2-7,CASSYVAGGIEQYF,TGTGCCAGCAGTTACGTCGCAGGGGGAATTGAGCAGTACTTC
NA,TRBV20-1,NA,TRBJ2-3,CSAPDFTDTQYF,TGCAGTGCGCCCGACTTCACAGATACGCAGTATTTT
NA,TRBV12-3/TRBV12-4,NA,TRBJ2-7,CASKTAPTTYEQYF,TGTGCCAGCAAGACGGCGCCAACTACCTACGAGCAGTACTTC
NA,TRBV9,NA,TRBJ2-7,CASSARAGGEEEQYF,TGTGCCAGCAGCGCGAGGGCCGGGGGAGAAGAAGAGCAGTACTTC
NA,TRBV29-1,NA,TRBJ2-1,CSVNTGSYEQFF,TGCAGCGTGAATACGGGATCCTACGAGCAGTTCTTC
many,TRBV9,NA,TRBJ2-5,CASSRQVGRETQYF,TGTGCCAGCTCTAGGCAGGTGGGTCGAGAGACCCAGTACTTC
few,TRBV7-2,TRBD1,TRBJ1-2,CASERQGESVYGYTF,TGTGCCAGTGAGCGGCAGGGGGAGTCGGTCTATGGCTACACCTTC
NA,TRBV12-3/TRBV12-4,NA,TRBJ2-3,CASKQRGLRREPSTDTQYF,TGTGCCAGCAAACAAAGGGGTCTTAGGAGGGAACCAAGCACAGATACGCAGTATTTT
NA,TRBV28,TRBD1,TRBJ2-7,CASSPTWWTGSYEQYF,TGTGCCAGCAGTCCTACTTGGTGGACAGGATCCTACGAGCAGTACTTC
NA,TRBV5-6,TRBD2,TRBJ2-5,CASSRGTSAQETQYF,TGTGCCAGCAGCCGGGGAACTAGCGCCCAAGAGACCCAGTACTTC
few,TRBV28,NA,TRBJ2-7,CASSNRERYEQYF,TGTGCCAGCAGTAACAGGGAGAGGTACGAGCAGTACTTC
NA,TRBV20-1,TRBD1,TRBJ2-1,CSAHNTGGSLNEQFF,TGCAGTGCTCACAACACAGGGGGATCGTTGAATGAGCAGTTCTTC
NA,TRBV27,TRBD1,TRBJ1-5,CASRVTGWENSNQPQHF,TGTGCCAGCAGAGTGACAGGGTGGGAGAATAGCAATCAGCCCCAGCATTTT
NA,TRBV3-1,NA,TRBJ2-1,CASSPGGFYNEQFF,TGTGCCAGCAGCCCAGGCGGATTCTACAATGAGCAGTTCTTC
few,TRBV10-2,NA,TRBJ2-7,CASSDRGVDEQYF,TGCGCCAGCAGTGATAGAGGGGTCGACGAGCAGTACTTC
NA,TRBV15,TRBD1,TRBJ2-4,CATSRFIPGQLDLAKNIQYF,TGTGCCACCAGCAGATTCATACCGGGACAGCTGGACCTAGCCAAAAACATTCAGTACTTC
NA,TRBV7-9,TRBD1,TRBJ1-2,CASSFRGGAYGYTF,TGTGCCAGCAGCTTTAGAGGGGGCGCGTATGGCTACACCTTC
few,TRBV7-9,TRBD2,TRBJ2-1,CASSFLAGLGEQFF,TGTGCCAGCAGCTTTCTAGCGGGGCTCGGTGAGCAGTTCTTC
NA,TRBV20-1,NA,TRBJ2-1,CSARDQTTYNEQFF,TGCAGTGCTAGAGATCAGACTACCTACAATGAGCAGTTCTTC
NA,TRBV6-1,TRBD1,TRBJ1-1,CASLAATGRTEAFF,TGTGCCAGCCTAGCGGCGACAGGGCGCACTGAAGCTTTCTTT
few,TRBV29-1,NA,TRBJ1-6,CSVRRDGDSPLHF,TGCAGCGTTCGCCGGGACGGGGATTCACCCCTCCACTTT
NA,TRBV12-3/TRBV12-4,NA,TRBJ2-7,CASSLGFGGNEQYF,TGTGCCAGCAGTTTAGGGTTTGGCGGGAACGAGCAGTACTTC
NA,TRBV3-1,NA,TRBJ2-7,CASSQDNSVLAFLEQYF,TGTGCCAGCAGCCAAGATAATTCGGTACTAGCATTTCTCGAGCAGTACTTC
few,TRBV20-1,NA,TRBJ2-7,CSALRHSGQSYEQYF,TGCAGTGCTCTTCGCCACTCCGGACAGTCCTACGAGCAGTACTTC
NA,TRBV5-6,NA,TRBJ2-3,CASSFGGLLDTDTQYF,TGTGCCAGCAGCTTCGGTGGGCTTTTAGACACAGATACGCAGTATTTT
NA,TRBV6-5,TRBD1,TRBJ2-5,CASSRTGVRETQYF,TGTGCCAGCAGCCGCACAGGGGTACGGGAGACCCAGTACTTC